The 30 T cell receptor beta chains below come from one sample, sequenced in a study of T cell repertoires in cytomegalovirus infection. Which antigens these TCRs recognize remains unknown. In TCRdb, the reads were re-called with MiXCR into one record per CDR3 protein. The data contain hundreds of thousands of distinct CDR3 sequences, approximately 31% of them singletons. The material was cultured CD8+ T cells from PBMCs, obtained from culture after CMV antigen stimulation. The receptors originated from a human donor in good health (CMV status not recorded). Some clones in this sample may be carry-over from other donors' samples.

About this clonotype: Just one base apart from a much larger clone, this may be a read error. The V gene is TRBV7-2, the J gene TRBJ1-4; D possibly corresponds to TRBD1 (5 bases). Germline V lookup: CDR1 SGHTA, CDR2 FQGNSA. The CDR3 runs to 15 residues. As DNA, the CDR3 is TGTGTCAGCAGCTTAGCGCGGGGGAGTAATGAAAAACTGTTTTTT. It codes for CVSSLARGSNEKLFF.

In its sample, this clonotype was seen many times. V and J are TRBV28 and TRBJ2-2; the D gene is possibly TRBD1 (5 bases). Trimming pared 1 base from V and 4 bases from J, leaving 10 bases between. CDR1 is MDHEN and CDR2 is SYDVKM in the germline V gene. The CDR3 has 15 amino acids. CDR3 loop: CASSLLGQFTGELFF. The CDR3 nucleotides are TGTGCCAGCAGTTTATTGGGGCAGTTCACCGGGGAGCTGTTTTTT.

This chain connects TRBV12-3 or TRBV12-4 to TRBJ1-4; 8 nucleotides line up with TRBD1. CDR3 length equals 14 residues. The ends lost 3 bases at V and 6 bases at J; junction bases unmatched: 3. CDR3 loop: CASSFRGRDEKLFF. In DNA form, the CDR3 reads TGTGCCAGCAGTTTCAGGGGGCGCGATGAAAAACTGTTTTTT.

This clonotype was detected many times. CDR3 in amino acids: CASSLTGGADGYTF. CDR3 in DNA: TGTGCCAGCAGTCTCACCGGGGGGGCGGATGGCTACACCTTC. This chain links TRBV6-2 or TRBV6-3 with TRBJ1-2, with D possibly being TRBD1 (6 bases). Germline assignment: CDR1 MNHEY and CDR2 SVGEGT. V lost 5 bases, J lost 6 bases, and 16 bases lay in between. The CDR3 has 14 residues.

This clonotype was detected only a few times. At one boundary the junction diverges from the germline segment, which might be a read error. The rearrangement joins TRBV7-6 to TRBJ2-1; a possible D gene is TRBD1 (6 bases). The CDR3 totals 12 residues. Germline V gene data show CDR1 as SGHVS and CDR2 as FNYEAQ. The DNA for the CDR3 is TGTGTCAGCAGCGTGGGGGCCAATGAGCAGTTCTTC. Translation: CVSSVGANEQFF.

The rearrangement uses TRBV7-1 and TRBJ2-5; no clear D. TRBV7-1 counts as an open reading frame of uncertain function. The CDR3 length is 16 residues. The V and J ends lost 5 bases and 2 bases respectively, with 18 bases between them. As DNA, the CDR3 is TGTGCCAGCAGCGAAATATTTCAGACCCTACAAGAGACCCAGTACTTC. It is translated as CASSEIFQTLQETQYF.

This chain links TRBV2 with TRBJ2-7; TRBD2 might be the D (6 bases). Trimming stripped 3 bases from V and 6 bases from J, with 15 bases between. CDR1 and CDR2 from the germline V gene are SNHLY and FYNNEI. This CDR3 contains 14 residues. CDR3 in amino acids: CASSDMVTRTEQYV. In DNA form, the CDR3 reads TGTGCCAGCAGTGATATGGTGACTAGGACCGAGCAGTACGTC.

CDR3 in DNA: TGTGCCAGCAGTACCCGCGGGGGGGCTGAGCAGTACGTC. Translated: CASSTRGGAEQYV. This chain links TRBV27 with TRBJ2-7, with TRBD2 matching over 9 bases. The J segment lost 7 bases and the V segment lost 5 bases, leaving 6 bases of the junction unmatched. The V gene's germline CDR1 is MNHEY and CDR2 SMNVEV (reference sequence). This CDR3 region has 13 residues.

This clonotype came up a few times. This sequence joins TRBV11-1 and TRBJ1-1, with a possible D match to TRBD1 (5 bases). The CDR3 loop spans 17 amino acids. Germline CDR1 is SGHAT and CDR2 is FQDESV (reference sequence). With 2 bases removed from V and 1 base from J, the gap between germline ends came to 17 bases. The DNA of the CDR3 is TGTGCCAGCAGCTTAACGTTCCGGGCGGGGACGAACACTGAAGCTTTCTTT. It specifies CASSLTFRAGTNTEAFF.

About this clonotype itself: One junction end does not reproduce the germline sequence, and a read error may be involved. The rearrangement uses TRBV4-1 and TRBJ1-3; D is unclear. This CDR3 is built from 12 residues. Germline V CDR1 and CDR2: MGHRA, YSYEKL. The CDR3 loop reads CASSHQRDPIYF. The CDR3 region has the DNA TGTGCCAGCAGCCATCAAAGGGATCCCATATATTTT.

This chain connects TRBV19 to TRBJ1-4; D not certain. CDR1 is LNHDA and CDR2 is SQIVND in the germline V gene (reference sequence). The CDR3 runs 15 residues. The V and J ends lost 6 bases and 6 bases respectively, with 17 bases between them. CDR3 sequence: CASSPWALGDEKLFF. CDR3 coding DNA: TGTGCCAGTAGCCCCTGGGCCTTGGGCGATGAAAAACTGTTTTTT.

The gene calls are TRBV2 and TRBJ2-4; a weak D match, TRBD2 (6 bases). The CDR3 contains 12 residues. Germline V gene lookup returns CDR1 SNHLY and CDR2 FYNNEI. Trimming removed 8 bases from V and 7 bases from J, with 12 bases in between. CDR3: CASVAGPNIQYF. In DNA, the CDR3 is TGTGCCAGCGTCGCGGGACCCAACATTCAGTACTTC.

This clonotype was recorded a few times. The chain employs TRBV7-9 and TRBJ1-1; D gene ambiguous. Germline V gene sequence: CDR1 SEHNR, CDR2 FQNEAQ (reference sequence). The CDR3 extends over 12 amino acids. Trimming took off 1 base at V and 8 bases at J, with 8 bases between the two ends. The chain's CDR3 is CASSLGAEEAFF. For the CDR3, the DNA is TGTGCCAGCAGCTTAGGGGCAGAGGAAGCTTTCTTT.

This clonotype was recorded many times. The chain couples TRBV12-3 or TRBV12-4 to TRBJ1-6, with unresolved D. This CDR3 has 17 residues. Trimming left V 3 bases short and J 7 bases short, with 19 bases between. The CDR3 DNA is TGTGCCAGCAGTTTTAGTTTGTATCGGGAACGGAATTCACCCCTCCACTTT. Its translation is CASSFSLYRERNSPLHF.

This clonotype has at least ten counts. For the CDR3, the DNA is TGTGCCAGCAGATCAAGTGGACAGGGTCCCTACAATGAGCAGTTCTTC. As protein: CASRSSGQGPYNEQFF. The rearrangement uses TRBV7-2 and TRBJ2-1, with 8 bases lining up with TRBD1. Germline V CDR1 and CDR2: SGHTA, FQGNSA. This CDR3 region has 16 residues. After removal of 6 bases from V and 2 bases from J, the junction contained 9 bases not matched to a gene.

In this sample, this clonotype turned up many times. The chain has TRBV6-2 or TRBV6-3 and TRBJ1-5; perhaps TRBD1 as D (6 bases). This CDR3 comprises 16 residues. V was clipped by 6 bases and J by 2 bases, with 17 bases between them. Germline V gene sequence: CDR1 MNHEY, CDR2 SVGEGT. The CDR3 sequence is CASSPQQGGRNQPQHF. In DNA, the CDR3 is TGTGCCAGCAGCCCTCAACAGGGCGGCCGCAATCAGCCCCAGCATTTT.

This clonotype was found a few times. The V call is TRBV7-8, the J call TRBJ1-2, with 8 bases fitting TRBD1. Germline V gene data show CDR1 as SGHVS and CDR2 as FQNEAQ. The J segment lost 4 bases and the V segment lost 4 bases, leaving 17 bases of the junction unmatched. The CDR3 covers 18 residues. CDR3 in amino acids: CASSSGQGPNAIFYGYTF. CDR3 bases: TGTGCCAGCAGCTCCGGACAGGGCCCGAATGCCATTTTCTATGGCTACACCTTC.

This clonotype was observed a few times. The chain has TRBV7-6 and TRBJ2-7; D gene ambiguous. Germline V lookup: CDR1 SGHVS, CDR2 FNYEAQ. This CDR3 is built from 12 residues. The V gene lost 3 bases and the J gene lost 4 bases, with 7 bases spanning the gap. The CDR3 protein is CASSLEDYEQYF. The CDR3 nucleotides read TGTGCCAGCAGCTTGGAAGATTACGAGCAGTACTTC.

This clonotype was counted a few times. The chain combines TRBV7-9 with TRBJ1-2, with 11 bases fitting TRBD1. Germline V gene data show CDR1 as SEHNR and CDR2 as FQNEAQ (reference sequence). V gave up 6 bases and J gave up 6 bases; unmatched junction bases: 6. This CDR3 spans 14 amino acids. CDR3 in amino acids: CASSSDRGQDGYTF. CDR3 coding DNA: TGTGCCAGCAGTTCGGACAGGGGGCAGGATGGCTACACCTTC.

V is TRBV11-3 and J is TRBJ2-5; D perhaps matches TRBD2 (9 bases). V was clipped by 5 bases and J by 2 bases, with 24 bases between them. Germline V lookup: CDR1 SGHNT, CDR2 YENEEA. The CDR3 consists of 18 residues. This CDR3 is CASSTDRGERGEQETQYF. The CDR3 DNA sequence: TGTGCCAGCAGCACCGACAGGGGCGAGCGGGGGGAACAAGAGACCCAGTACTTC.

This sequence joins TRBV13 and TRBJ1-1; 9 bases are shared with TRBD1. The CDR3 has 13 amino acids. Unmatched junction bases numbered 3, after V lost 4 bases and J lost 6 bases. Germline CDR1 and CDR2: PRHDT and FYEKMQ (reference sequence). CDR3 bases: TGTGCCAGCAGCTACAGGGGGCTCCCTGAAGCTTTCTTT. Translation: CASSYRGLPEAFF.

The rearrangement joins TRBV4-2 to TRBJ2-7; a weak D match, TRBD1 (6 bases). CDR3 length equals 17 residues. V dropped 4 bases and J dropped 4 bases, with 23 bases sitting between them. Germline V CDR1 and CDR2: LGHNA, YNFKEQ. This CDR3 is CASSRNRDLLQGYEQYF. In nucleotides, the CDR3 is TGTGCCAGCAGCCGAAACAGAGATCTTCTCCAGGGGTACGAGCAGTACTTC.

The chain uses TRBV5-1 and TRBJ2-2; D perhaps matches TRBD1 (6 bases). This CDR3 has 16 residues. V lost 4 bases and J 0 bases, leaving 13 bases between the germline ends. Germline CDR1 is SGHRS and CDR2 is YFSETQ. CDR3 coding DNA: TGCGCCAGCAGCCCACTGGGGACATCGAACACCGGGGAGCTGTTTTTT. This translates into CASSPLGTSNTGELFF.

The V gene is TRBV6-1, the J gene TRBJ2-5; 11 bases align to TRBD2. The CDR3 runs to 17 residues. Looked up from germline, CDR1 is MNHNS and CDR2 is SASEGT. V dropped 0 bases and J dropped 5; count of bases not matched to a gene: 8. In nucleotides, the CDR3 is TGTGCCAGCAGTGAAGCCCCTCTAGCGGGGGGTTATGAGACCCAGTACTTC. Translated, it gives CASSEAPLAGGYETQYF.

This clonotype was seen repeatedly, ten times or more. The V gene is TRBV7-2, the J gene TRBJ1-4; no definite D call. The CDR3 runs to 12 residues. In germline, CDR1 is SGHTA, CDR2 FQGNSA. Trimming removed 5 bases at V and 8 bases at J, with 9 bases between. This CDR3 reads CASSLYTEKLFF. The CDR3 DNA follows: TGTGCCAGCAGCCTCTACACCGAAAAACTGTTTTTT. The variable domain in full, completed from reference TRBV7-2 and TRBJ1-4, reads GAGVSQSPSNKVTEKGKDVELRCDPISGHTALYWYRQSLGQGLEFLIYFQGNSAPDKSGLPSDRFSAERTGGSVSTLTIQRTQQEDSAVYLCASSLYTEKLFFGSGTQLSVL.

In this sample, this clonotype turned up many times. The gene calls are TRBV4-2 and TRBJ1-2; 7 positions match TRBD1. The germline V gene encodes CDR1 LGHNA and CDR2 YNFKEQ. The CDR3 length is 15 residues. Unmatched junction bases numbered 6, after V lost 0 bases and J lost 5 bases. The CDR3 coding sequence is TGTGCCAGCAGCCAAGATATGGGGACAGCTTATGGCTACACCTTC. This gives the protein CASSQDMGTAYGYTF.

The chain employs TRBV7-9 and TRBJ2-4; 7 bases align to TRBD1. CDR1 is SEHNR, CDR2 FQNEAQ, per germline (reference sequence). Germline trimming cut 4 bases from V and 5 bases from J; bases unmatched to any gene: 8. The CDR3 contains 15 residues. CDR3 loop: CASSSRTGTENIQYF. The CDR3 DNA reads TGTGCCAGCAGCTCCCGGACAGGCACGGAAAACATTCAGTACTTC.

There are a few counts of this clonotype. This chain joins TRBV6-6 and TRBJ1-5, with D perhaps matching TRBD1 (6 bases). The CDR3 extends over 13 amino acids. V dropped 6 bases and J dropped 5 bases, with 11 bases sitting between them. Germline assignment: CDR1 MNHNY and CDR2 SVGAGI (reference sequence). The CDR3 protein is CASSRDIYQPQHF. The DNA for the CDR3 is TGTGCCAGCAGCCGGGACATCTATCAGCCCCAGCATTTT.

In this sample, this clonotype turned up a few times. The CDR3 sequence: CAISDPSGRETQYF. The CDR3 nucleotides read TGTGCCATCAGTGACCCTAGCGGGAGGGAGACCCAGTACTTC. The V call is TRBV10-3, the J call TRBJ2-5, with 11 bases matching TRBD2. This CDR3 is 14 amino acids long. J was trimmed by 5 bases and V by 3 bases; bases with no gene match: 2. Germline values: CDR1 ENHRY, CDR2 SYGVKD.

The chain couples TRBV15 to TRBJ2-7; no clear D. CDR1 and CDR2 from the germline V gene are LNHNV and YYDKDF (reference sequence). The V gene lost 1 base and the J gene lost 7 bases, with 17 bases spanning the gap. The CDR3 totals 15 residues. The CDR3 DNA reads as TGTGCCACCAGCAGAGTTGATCTCCTCGCAGAGGAGCAGTACTTC. It yields the protein CATSRVDLLAEEQYF.